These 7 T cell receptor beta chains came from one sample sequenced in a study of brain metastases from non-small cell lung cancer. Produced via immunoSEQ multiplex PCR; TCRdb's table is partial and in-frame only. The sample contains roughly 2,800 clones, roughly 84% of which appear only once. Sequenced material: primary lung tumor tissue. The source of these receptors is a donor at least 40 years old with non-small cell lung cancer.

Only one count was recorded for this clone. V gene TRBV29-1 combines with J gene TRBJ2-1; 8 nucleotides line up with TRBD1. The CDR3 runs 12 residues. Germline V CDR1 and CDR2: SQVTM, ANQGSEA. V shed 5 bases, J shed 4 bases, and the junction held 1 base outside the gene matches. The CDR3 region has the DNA TGCAGCGTTAGGACAGGGTACAATGAGCAGTTCTTC. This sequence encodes CSVRTGYNEQFF.

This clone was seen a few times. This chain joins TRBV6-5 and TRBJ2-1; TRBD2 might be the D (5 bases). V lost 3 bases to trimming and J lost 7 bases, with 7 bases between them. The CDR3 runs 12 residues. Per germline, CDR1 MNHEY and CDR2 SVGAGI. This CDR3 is CASSYRGNEQFF. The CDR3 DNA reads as TGTGCCAGCAGTTATAGAGGGAATGAGCAGTTCTTC.

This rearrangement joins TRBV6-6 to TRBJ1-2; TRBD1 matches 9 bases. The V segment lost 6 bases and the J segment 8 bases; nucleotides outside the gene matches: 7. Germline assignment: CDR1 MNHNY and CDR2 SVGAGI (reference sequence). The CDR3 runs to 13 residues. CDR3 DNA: TGTGCCAGCAGGGACCGACAGGGGGACGGCTACACCTTC. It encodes CASRDRQGDGYTF.

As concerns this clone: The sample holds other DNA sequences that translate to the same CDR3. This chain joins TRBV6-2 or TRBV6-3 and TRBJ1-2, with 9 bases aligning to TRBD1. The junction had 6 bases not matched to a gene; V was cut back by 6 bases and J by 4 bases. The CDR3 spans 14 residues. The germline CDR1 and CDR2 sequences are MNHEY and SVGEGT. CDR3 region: CASSPPTGGYGYTF. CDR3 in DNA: TGTGCCAGCAGCCCTCCGACAGGGGGCTATGGCTACACCTTC.

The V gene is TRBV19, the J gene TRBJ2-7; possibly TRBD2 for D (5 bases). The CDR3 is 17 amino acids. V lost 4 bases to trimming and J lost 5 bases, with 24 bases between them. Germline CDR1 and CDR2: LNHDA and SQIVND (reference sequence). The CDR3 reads CASSTSGFVRGPNEQYF. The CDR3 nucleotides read TGTGCCAGTAGTACCTCCGGTTTTGTGAGAGGGCCCAACGAGCAGTACTTC.

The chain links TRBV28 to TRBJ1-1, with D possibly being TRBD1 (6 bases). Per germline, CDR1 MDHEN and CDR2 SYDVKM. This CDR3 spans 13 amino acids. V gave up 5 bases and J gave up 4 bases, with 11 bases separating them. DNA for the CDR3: TGTGCCAGCAGTCGCGGACAGCTCACTGAAGCTTTCTTT. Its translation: CASSRGQLTEAFF.

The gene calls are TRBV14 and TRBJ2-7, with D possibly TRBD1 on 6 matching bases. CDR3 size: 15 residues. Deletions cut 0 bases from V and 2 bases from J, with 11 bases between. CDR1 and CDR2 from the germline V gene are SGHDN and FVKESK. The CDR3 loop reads CASSQDDRYTYEQYF. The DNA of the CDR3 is TGTGCCAGCAGCCAAGATGACAGGTATACCTACGAGCAGTACTTC.